Sequencing of this T cell receptor (beta chain) was carried out in a study of blood T cell repertoires in COVID-19. Turning to the study itself: Italy, Spain and the United States were the sources of the convalescent and acute COVID-19 samples. Sources were T cells, B-cell-depleted T cells, or PBMCs; the material itself was cDNA or gDNA.

Per the original data handling: Amplifying reference gene primers gave estimates of nucleated cell counts. TCRdb's copy holds only in-frame clones and misses some; the assay was immunoSEQ multiplex PCR. D and trimming come from the DNA, and the V and J calls and clone size come from that table. Altogether 200,000 to 250,000 clones are present, roughly 80% being singletons, with the ten largest covering approximately 5%. The CDR3 runs to 19 residues. V was clipped by 2 bases and J by 3 bases; unmatched bases: 14. Germline V gene lookup returns CDR1 SGHAT and CDR2 FQNNGV. Only one count was recorded for this clone.

The source of this sequence is a human donor in a cohort sampled during active COVID-19. Material: peripheral blood. The chain links TRBV11-2 to TRBJ2-3, with TRBD2 matching 10 bases. CDR3 residues: CASSLLGPLAGKRTDTQYF. The DNA of the CDR3 is TGTGCCAGCAGCTTACTAGGGCCACTAGCGGGAAAAAGGACAGATACGCAGTATTTT.